This T cell receptor (beta chain) was documented in a study of CD8 T cells in Susac syndrome. The CDR3 length is 12 residues. Germline loops: CDR1 SQVTM, CDR2 ANQGSEA. V lost 7 bases to trimming and J lost 6 bases; unmatched junction nucleotides: 8. A quantity of 0.5 to 1 ug RNA underwent reverse transcription using random hexamers. An immunoSEQ multiplex PCR amplified TCR beta CDR3 over 54 Vbeta and 13 Jbeta. One entry per CDR3 protein, called by TCRdb with MiXCR from the immunoSEQ multiplex PCR reads. The sample yields some 130,000 distinct CDR3 sequences, 75% to 90% seen once. The sequencing input was CD8+ T cells from PBMCs. This chain links TRBV29-1 with TRBJ1-2, with 7 bases that match TRBD1. The source of this sequence is a human donor with multiple sclerosis. This chain's CDR3 is CSAGQATDGYTF. The CDR3 nucleotides read TGCAGCGCTGGACAGGCCACAGATGGCTACACCTTC.